These T cell receptor beta chains were read from a single sample in a study of Ad26.COV2.S vaccination and SARS-CoV-2 variants. Sequenced by immunoSEQ multiplex PCR; TCRdb stores in-frame clones only, minus some. The sample contains about 350,000 clones, approximately 85% of which appear only once. The sample here was peripheral blood, taken in a trial of Ad26.COV2.S vaccine versus placebo. These receptor sequences come from a person aged 18 to 59 who received the Ad26.COV2.S COVID-19 vaccine or a placebo. Both conserved end residues are part of each CDR3. D genes are given only for firm matches. Rows may omit the clone size; those that give it use once, few, many or a size class.

-,TRBD1,TRBJ2-7,TRBV7-2,TGTGCCAGCAGCGTCCGGGACAGGGGTTTCTACGAGCAGTACTTC,CASSVRDRGFYEQYF
-,-,TRBJ2-7,TRBV3-1/TRBV3-2,TGTGCCAGCAGCCAATGGGGGGAGTACGAGCAGTACTTC,CASSQWGEYEQYF
-,-,TRBJ1-2,TRBV3-1/TRBV3-2,TGTGCCAGCAGCCAACCCGCAAACTATGGCTACACCTTC,CASSQPANYGYTF
-,-,TRBJ1-1,TRBV14,TGTGCCAGCAGCCCCCAATCGAACACTGAAGCTTTCTTT,CASSPQSNTEAFF
-,TRBD2,TRBJ2-2,TRBV24-1,TGTGCCACCAGTGATTTCTCCCTAGCGGGGGCCGGGGAGCTGTTTTTT,CATSDFSLAGAGELFF
-,TRBD1,TRBJ1-3,TRBV18,TGTGCCAGCTCACCCTTTGGGACAGCGATCTCTGGAAACACCATATATTTT,CASSPFGTAISGNTIYF
-,-,TRBJ2-5,TRBV6-5,TGTGCCAGCATTCTGTCAGGGTTAGGAGAGACCCAGTACTTC,CASILSGLGETQYF
-,TRBD2,TRBJ2-2,TRBV24-1,TGTGCCACCAGTGATTTGCCAGGACTAGCGGGGACCGGGGAGCTGTTTTTT,CATSDLPGLAGTGELFF
once,-,TRBJ2-6,TRBV7-2,TGTGCCAGCAGCACCCCCTTATCTGGGGCCAACGTCCTGACTTTC,CASSTPLSGANVLTF
-,TRBD1,TRBJ1-5,TRBV6-6,TGTGCCAGCAGATCCGGGACAGGACTCGAGCAGCCCCAGCATTTT,CASRSGTGLEQPQHF
-,-,TRBJ2-2,TRBV30,TGTGCCTGGAGTGTAGAACGGAACACCGGGGAGCTGTTTTTT,CAWSVERNTGELFF
-,TRBD1,TRBJ2-7,TRBV9,TGTGCCAGCAGCCCAAGGGACAGGGAGAGCTCCTACGAGCAGTACTTC,CASSPRDRESSYEQYF
once,-,TRBJ1-2,TRBV7-9,TGTGCCAGCAGCTTAGCCCGAGACAGATCCGATAGCTATGGCTACACCTTC,CASSLARDRSDSYGYTF
-,-,TRBJ2-1,TRBV15,TGTGCCACCAGCAGAGGGGTTCACGATGAGCAGTTCTTC,CATSRGVHDEQFF
-,-,TRBJ1-5,TRBV19,TGTGCCAGTAGTATTAGGGGGCAGCCCCAGCATTTT,CASSIRGQPQHF
-,-,TRBJ2-7,TRBV7-2,TGTGCCAGCAGCTTATATGTCTTCGGCGGGGTCTACGAGCAGTACTTC,CASSLYVFGGVYEQYF
-,TRBD1,TRBJ2-7,TRBV19,TGTGCCAGTAGCCCTTCTTGGACAGGGTCGAACTACGAGCAGTACTTC,CASSPSWTGSNYEQYF
-,TRBD1,TRBJ2-7,TRBV30,TGTGCCAACCGGGACAGGGGGTTTGGGGATTTCGACGAGCAGTACTTC,CANRDRGFGDFDEQYF
-,TRBD1,TRBJ2-1,TRBV14,TGTGCCAGCTCCGGACAGGGATACGGGAGTTGGTACAATGAGCAGTTCTTC,CASSGQGYGSWYNEQFF
-,-,TRBJ2-4,TRBV27,TGTGCCAGCAGCCAGGAGGGCCGGGCCAAAAACATTCAGTACTTC,CASSQEGRAKNIQYF
few,TRBD2,TRBJ2-6,TRBV6-2/TRBV6-3,TGTGCCAGCAGTTATAGCGGGAGCTACTCTGGGGCCAACGTCCTGACTTTC,CASSYSGSYSGANVLTF
-,-,TRBJ2-7,TRBV4-3,TGCGCCAGCCCCTTTACAGGTCCCTATTCCTACGAGCAGTACTTC,CASPFTGPYSYEQYF
few,-,TRBJ1-3,TRBV12-3/TRBV12-4,TGTGCCAGCAGCCCTACGGTCGGAAACACCATATATTTT,CASSPTVGNTIYF
-,-,TRBJ1-5,TRBV5-1,TGCGCCAGCAGCCCTCAGGGTAGCAATCAGCCCCAGCATTTT,CASSPQGSNQPQHF
-,-,TRBJ2-7,TRBV10-2,TGCGCCAGCAGCCCGGGGACTGGCCGGGGGTTCGGGGAGCAGTACTTC,CASSPGTGRGFGEQYF
-,TRBD1,TRBJ1-2,TRBV14,TGTGCCAGCAGCCGGGCAGGGACAGGGGTCTATGGCTACACCTTC,CASSRAGTGVYGYTF
-,-,TRBJ1-2,TRBV19,TGTGCCAGTAGTATGGGTCAGAACTATGGCTACACCTTC,CASSMGQNYGYTF
-,-,TRBJ2-5,TRBV19,TGTGCCAGTAGCAGAAAATTACAGGTCAAAGAGACCCAGTACTTC,CASSRKLQVKETQYF
few,-,TRBJ1-1,TRBV24-1,TGTGCCACCAGTGACGGATCCAGGGGATACACTGAAGCTTTCTTT,CATSDGSRGYTEAFF
-,TRBD1,TRBJ2-5,TRBV28,TGTGCCAGCAGTTTATTAGGGACAGAAGAGACCCAGTACTTC,CASSLLGTEETQYF
-,-,TRBJ2-2,TRBV5-1,TGCGCCAGCAGCTCAGACCGGACCGAGAACACCGGGGAGCTGTTTTTT,CASSSDRTENTGELFF
few,-,TRBJ2-2,TRBV5-1,TGCGCCAGCAGCTCCTGGGAGGGGGCCGGGGAGCTGTTTTTT,CASSSWEGAGELFF
-,-,TRBJ1-2,TRBV9,TGTGCCAGCAGCCCTCTGGACAGTCTCGGACTCTATGGCTACACCTTC,CASSPLDSLGLYGYTF